The 31 T cell receptor beta chains in this list originate from one sample, sequenced in a study of T cells in Graves' hyperthyroidism and ophthalmopathy. Researchers amplified the TCR beta CDR3 regions from RNA transcripts. The HTBI set primed first-round TCR CDR3 RT-PCR. TCRdb ran MiXCR on the multiplex PCR reads and lists one entry per CDR3 protein. The profile shows a few hundred thousand distinct CDR3 sequences, more than 14% of them singletons. Sequences were obtained from blood. The receptors were gathered from a young woman with Graves' ophthalmopathy.

This clonotype came up many times. The chain joins TRBV2 to TRBJ2-7; 9 bases are shared with TRBD1. J lost 3 bases, V lost 7 bases, and 10 bases had no gene match. The CDR3 sequence is 15 residues long. Germline loops: CDR1 SNHLY, CDR2 FYNNEI. CDR3 region: CASITGGLARYEQYF. The CDR3 region has the DNA TGTGCCAGCATCACAGGGGGCCTCGCTCGCTACGAGCAGTACTTC.

This clonotype was counted at least ten times. This chain joins TRBV11-2 and TRBJ2-4; unclear D gene. The V end was cut by 2 bases, the J end by 8 bases, with 10 bases between. Germline CDR1 is SGHAT and CDR2 is FQNNGV. The CDR3 has 13 amino acids. The CDR3 DNA reads as TGTGCCAGCAGCTTAAACTTCTTGGACATTCAGTACTTC. It yields the protein CASSLNFLDIQYF.

The rearrangement links TRBV12-3 or TRBV12-4 to TRBJ2-7; perhaps TRBD2 as D (7 bases). Trimming took off 7 bases at V and 9 bases at J, with 16 bases between the two ends. This CDR3 is built from 12 residues. The chain's CDR3 is CASTPGGLRQYF. The CDR3 DNA sequence: TGTGCCAGCACCCCCGGGGGGCTGAGGCAGTACTTC.

This clonotype was counted a few times. The chain uses TRBV15 and TRBJ1-4; tentatively, D is TRBD1 (6 bases). Trimming shortened V by 0 bases and J by 7 bases, and 15 bases separated the two germline ends. The CDR3 loop spans 16 amino acids. Per germline, CDR1 LNHNV and CDR2 YYDKDF (reference sequence). In DNA form, the CDR3 reads TGTGCCACCAGCAGAGATCCGGGGGCGCTTGCTGAAAAACTGTTTTTT. It specifies CATSRDPGALAEKLFF.

The sample holds a few counts of this clonotype. V gene TRBV29-1 combines with J gene TRBJ1-2; TRBD1 agrees at 8 bases. CDR1 SQVTM and CDR2 ANQGSEA come from the germline V gene. The CDR3 spans 15 residues. The V gene end was trimmed by 4 bases and the J gene end by 7 bases; junction bases not matched to a gene: 14. The CDR3 region has the DNA TGCAGCGTTGCACCCGGGACAGGCCCGTTTTTTGGCTACACCTTC. Its protein is CSVAPGTGPFFGYTF.

V and J are TRBV7-9 and TRBJ2-7, with a tentative D call TRBD1 (6 bases). V shed 5 bases and J shed 7 bases, with 24 bases lying between them. Germline-derived CDR1 and CDR2 are SEHNR and FQNEAQ (reference sequence). The CDR3 sequence is 16 residues long. The CDR3: CASSAFLGQGTGEQYF. CDR3 in DNA: TGTGCCAGCAGCGCTTTCTTAGGGCAGGGGACGGGGGAGCAGTACTTC.

This clonotype occurred many times. The V call is TRBV2, the J call TRBJ1-2; TRBD1 is a possible D gene (6 bases). The germline CDR1 and CDR2 sequences are SNHLY and FYNNEI. Trimming left V 10 bases short and J 7 bases short, with 16 bases between. This CDR3 has 12 residues. Written as DNA, the CDR3 is TGTGCCACAACAGGGCTAACACTTGGCTACACCTTC. Translating it yields CATTGLTLGYTF.

In its sample, this clonotype was seen many times. The V and J genes are TRBV5-8 and TRBJ2-2, with D perhaps TRBD1 (6 bases). In germline, CDR1 is SGHTS, CDR2 YDEGEE. V lost 4 bases, J lost 1 base, and 17 bases lay in between. The CDR3 has 17 amino acids. CDR3 bases: TGTGCCAGCAGCCTTCCGGGTGGGGGACAGAACACCGGGGAGCTGTTTTTT. Protein sequence: CASSLPGGGQNTGELFF. The complete variable domain, with remaining parts taken from reference TRBV5-8 and TRBJ2-2, reads EAGVTQSPTHLIKTRGQQATLRCSPISGHTSVYWYQQALGLGLQFLLWYDEGEERNRGNFPPRFSGRQFPNYSSELNVNALELEDSALYLCASSLPGGGQNTGELFFGEGSRLTVL.

The chain joins TRBV11-2 to TRBJ2-1; 12 bases line up with TRBD2. This CDR3 is built from 15 residues. V dropped 1 base and J dropped 10; count of bases not matched to a gene: 5. Germline V lookup: CDR1 SGHAT, CDR2 FQNNGV. In nucleotides, the CDR3 is TGTGCCAGCAGCTTAGTTGGCGGGACTAGCGGGGAGCAGTTCTTC. It translates to CASSLVGGTSGEQFF. Complete variable domain (other parts from reference TRBV11-2 and TRBJ2-1): EAGVAQSPRYKIIEKRQSVAFWCNPISGHATLYWYQQILGQGPKLLIQFQNNGVVDDSQLPKDRFSAERLKGVDSTLKIQPAKLEDSAVYLCASSLVGGTSGEQFFGPGTRLTVL.

Points on this clonotype: A much larger clone lies a single base off, so this may be a read error. The gene calls are TRBV15 and TRBJ2-7; the D gene is possibly TRBD1 (5 bases). There are 13 residues in the CDR3. CDR1 is LNHNV and CDR2 is YYDKDF in the germline V gene (reference sequence). Trimming pared 0 bases from V and 5 bases from J, leaving 8 bases between. The CDR3 is CATSRDRVNEQYF. CDR3 nucleotide sequence: TGTGCCACCAGCAGAGACAGGGTAAACGAGCAGTACTTC.

This clonotype appeared many times. The J gene is TRBJ2-7, the V gene TRBV3-1; unclear D gene. Germline-derived CDR1 and CDR2 are LGHDT and YNNKEL (reference sequence). The CDR3 has 13 residues. V was cut by 4 bases and J by 1 base, with 8 bases left in between. CDR3 in DNA: TGTGCCAGCAGCCTCTCCCAGTCCTACGAGCAGTACTTC. Translating gives CASSLSQSYEQYF.

The table lists this clonotype with many counts. The rearrangement links TRBV28 to TRBJ2-5; D not certain. This CDR3 has 11 amino acids. Germline CDR1 MDHEN, CDR2 SYDVKM. The V and J ends lost 3 bases and 7 bases respectively, with 6 bases between them. The CDR3 region has the DNA TGTGCCAGCAGTTTGGGAAGGACCCAGTACTTC. It codes for CASSLGRTQYF.

This clonotype was observed many times. This chain connects TRBV2 to TRBJ2-4; D is undetermined. CDR3 length: 13 amino acids. V was shortened by 4 bases and J by 7 bases, with 11 bases between the two germline ends. Germline CDR1 reads SNHLY; CDR2 reads FYNNEI. The CDR3 DNA is TGTGCCAGCAGTGGCCTTGAAGGGAACATTCAGTACTTC. It codes for CASSGLEGNIQYF. Based on the CDR3 plus reference TRBV2 and TRBJ2-4, the full variable domain is EPEVTQTPSHQVTQMGQEVILRCVPISNHLYFYWYRQILGQKVEFLVSFYNNEISEKSEIFDDQFSVERPDGSNFTLKIRSTKLEDSAMYFCASSGLEGNIQYFGAGTRLSVL.

This clonotype was found many times. CDR3 DNA: TGTGCCACCAGCAGAGCTGCAGGGGATGAAAAACTGTTTTTT. This gives the protein CATSRAAGDEKLFF. This chain links TRBV15 with TRBJ1-4, with D maybe TRBD1 (6 bases). The CDR3 spans 14 residues. V was clipped by 1 base and J by 6 bases, with 9 bases between them. Germline V gene data show CDR1 as LNHNV and CDR2 as YYDKDF (reference sequence).

This clonotype turned up a few times. A much bigger clone sits one base away, suggesting this may be a read error. V usage is TRBV20-1 and J usage is TRBJ1-1; a possible D gene is TRBD1 (5 bases). There are 17 residues in the CDR3. V was trimmed by 2 bases and J by 1 base, leaving 20 bases between them. Germline CDR1 and CDR2: DFQATT and SNEGSKA (reference sequence). CDR3 nucleotide sequence: TGCAGTGCTAGATCCCAAGCTATGGACATCAGGAACACTGAAGCTTTCTTT. Protein: CSARSQAMDIRNTEAFF.

The sample holds many counts of this clonotype. The V and J genes are TRBV3-1 and TRBJ2-2, with TRBD1 matching 9 bases. Germline V gene data show CDR1 as LGHDT and CDR2 as YNNKEL (reference sequence). V lost 6 bases to trimming and J lost 6 bases; unmatched junction nucleotides: 8. This CDR3 spans 15 amino acids. The CDR3 DNA sequence: TGTGCCAGCAGGGACAGGGGCGGGCAATCCGGGGAGCTGTTTTTT. Its translation is CASRDRGGQSGELFF.

The gene calls are TRBV20-1 and TRBJ1-6; perhaps TRBD1 as D (6 bases). This CDR3 contains 18 residues. V lost 3 bases and J lost 2, with 20 bases in between. CDR1 and CDR2 from the germline V gene are DFQATT and SNEGSKA (reference sequence). As DNA, the CDR3 is TGCAGTGCTAGGGGGGGCACGGGCGTGGGAACCTATAATTCACCCCTCCACTTT. This translates into CSARGGTGVGTYNSPLHF.

This clonotype has only a few counts. This chain connects TRBV12-3 or TRBV12-4 to TRBJ2-2, with a weak D call TRBD2 (5 bases). The CDR3 is 13 residues long. V dropped 5 bases and J dropped 6 bases, with 10 bases sitting between them. CDR3 sequence: CASSPGIPGELFF. For the CDR3, the DNA is TGTGCCAGCAGTCCCGGGATCCCCGGGGAGCTGTTTTTT.

V is TRBV11-3 and J is TRBJ2-5; 7 nucleotides align to TRBD2. Germline V gene sequence: CDR1 SGHNT, CDR2 YENEEA. The CDR3 runs 15 residues. The chain's CDR3 is CATAQRPGRGETQYF. The DNA for the CDR3 is TGTGCTACCGCACAAAGACCGGGGCGGGGGGAGACCCAGTACTTC.

The gene calls are TRBV12-3 or TRBV12-4 and TRBJ2-1; 9 bases map to TRBD2. Losses at the gene ends were 0 bases for V and 9 bases for J; bases not matched to a gene: 0. This CDR3 spans 13 amino acids. This CDR3 is CASSLARGGEQFF. CDR3 nucleotides: TGTGCCAGCAGTTTAGCGCGGGGGGGTGAGCAGTTCTTC.

At least ten counts were recorded for this clonotype. The CDR3 DNA sequence: TGTGCCAGCAGTCGTCCGGGACTAGCGGTGAATGAGCAGTTCTTC. It encodes CASSRPGLAVNEQFF. V and J are TRBV12-3 or TRBV12-4 and TRBJ2-1; 11 bases map to TRBD2. The CDR3 is 15 residues long. Trimming removed 5 bases from V and 7 bases from J; junction bases left unmatched: 7.

Comments on this clonotype: A read error may be the cause here, since a much bigger clone is one base away. V is TRBV19 and J is TRBJ2-3; tentatively, D is TRBD1 (6 bases). The CDR3 length is 14 residues. Germline assignment: CDR1 LNHDA and CDR2 SQIVND (reference sequence). CDR3 DNA sequence: TGTGCCAGTGCACTCGTCAGGGGCACAGATACGCGGTATTTT. Translated: CASALVRGTDTRYF.

The V call is TRBV4-2, the J call TRBJ1-5; 9 bases align to TRBD1. Unmatched junction bases numbered 8, after V lost 2 bases and J lost 9 bases. This CDR3 is built from 15 residues. Per the germline V gene, CDR1 is LGHNA and CDR2 is YNFKEQ. In DNA form, the CDR3 reads TGTGCCAGCAGCCAATCGGGACAGGGTATATGGCCCCAGCATTTT. Translated: CASSQSGQGIWPQHF.

This rearrangement joins TRBV9 to TRBJ2-3; D unclear. V shed 1 base and J shed 0 bases, with 9 bases lying between them. There are 15 residues in the CDR3. Germline loops: CDR1 SGDLS, CDR2 YYNGEE. The CDR3 region is CASSVNSFSTDTQYF. CDR3 nucleotides: TGTGCCAGCAGCGTAAACTCTTTTAGCACAGATACGCAGTATTTT.

This clonotype has only a few counts. The chain has TRBV19 and TRBJ1-1; perhaps TRBD1 as D (5 bases). The CDR3 length is 14 residues. Trimming took off 6 bases at V and 0 bases at J, with 11 bases between the two ends. From germline, CDR1 is LNHDA and CDR2 SQIVND (reference sequence). CDR3 nucleotide sequence: TGTGCCAGTAGAAGGGAGGGGATGAACACTGAAGCTTTCTTT. Protein product: CASRREGMNTEAFF. Complete variable domain (other parts from reference TRBV19 and TRBJ1-1): DGGITQSPKYLFRKEGQNVTLSCEQNLNHDAMYWYRQDPGQGLRLIYYSQIVNDFQKGDIAEGYSVSREKKESFPLTVTSAQKNPTAFYLCASRREGMNTEAFFGQGTRLTVV.

V usage is TRBV4-2 and J usage is TRBJ1-1, with a possible D match to TRBD1 (6 bases). Trimming pared 1 base from V and 5 bases from J, leaving 20 bases between. The CDR3 is made up of 17 amino acids. Per the germline V gene, CDR1 is LGHNA and CDR2 is YNFKEQ. CDR3 coding DNA: TGTGCCAGCAGCCAAGGGGGGGGACGGGGGCGGGATACTGAAGCTTTCTTT. Translating gives CASSQGGGRGRDTEAFF.

Ten or more counts support this clonotype. The V and J genes are TRBV7-9 and TRBJ2-4, with 7 bases lining up with TRBD2. CDR3 length: 18 amino acids. The V segment lost 7 bases and the J segment 3 bases; nucleotides outside the gene matches: 18. The germline gives CDR1 SEHNR, CDR2 FQNEAQ (reference sequence). The CDR3 DNA reads as TGTGCCAGCACCTACTCGTGGGGACGGGGGGACTTCAAAAACATTCAGTACTTC. Amino acid sequence: CASTYSWGRGDFKNIQYF. The whole variable domain, filled in from reference TRBV7-9 and TRBJ2-4, reads DTGVSQNPRHKITKRGQNVTFRCDPISEHNRLYWYRQTLGQGPEFLTYFQNEAQLEKSRLLSDRFSAERPKGSFSTLEIQRTEQGDSAMYLCASTYSWGRGDFKNIQYFGAGTRLSVL.

The table lists this clonotype with many counts. The chain combines TRBV5-1 with TRBJ2-2, with 12 bases matching TRBD2. CDR1 SGHRS and CDR2 YFSETQ come from the germline V gene. There are 16 residues in the CDR3. Trimming removed 8 bases from V and 5 bases from J; junction bases left unmatched: 10. The chain's CDR3 is CASRTSGDPRTGELFF. For the CDR3, the DNA is TGCGCCAGTCGGACTAGCGGGGACCCTCGTACCGGGGAGCTGTTTTTT.

V is TRBV12-3 or TRBV12-4 and J is TRBJ1-4, with 8 bases lining up with TRBD1. The CDR3 totals 13 residues. V was pared by 4 bases and J by 8 bases, with 3 bases of the junction left unmatched. The CDR3 here is CASSWGTGEKLFF. DNA for the CDR3: TGTGCCAGCAGTTGGGGGACAGGCGAAAAACTGTTTTTT.

This clonotype was detected ten times or more. CDR3 residues: CASSLEVPRTETQYF. CDR3 nucleotide sequence: TGTGCCAGCAGCCTCGAGGTCCCGCGGACAGAGACCCAGTACTTC. The chain recombines TRBV3-1 with TRBJ2-5; D call uncertain. V lost 4 bases to trimming and J lost 4 bases, with 16 bases between them. The CDR3 is 15 amino acids. Germline-derived CDR1 and CDR2 are LGHDT and YNNKEL (reference sequence).

Many counts were recorded for this clonotype. The chain links TRBV11-2 to TRBJ1-5, with no clear D. CDR1 and CDR2 from the germline V gene are SGHAT and FQNNGV. The CDR3 covers 15 residues. Trimming shortened V by 5 bases and J by 2 bases, and 13 bases separated the two germline ends. CDR3 loop: CASSPHLGGNQPQHF. CDR3 in DNA: TGTGCCAGCAGCCCTCATTTGGGCGGCAATCAGCCCCAGCATTTT.